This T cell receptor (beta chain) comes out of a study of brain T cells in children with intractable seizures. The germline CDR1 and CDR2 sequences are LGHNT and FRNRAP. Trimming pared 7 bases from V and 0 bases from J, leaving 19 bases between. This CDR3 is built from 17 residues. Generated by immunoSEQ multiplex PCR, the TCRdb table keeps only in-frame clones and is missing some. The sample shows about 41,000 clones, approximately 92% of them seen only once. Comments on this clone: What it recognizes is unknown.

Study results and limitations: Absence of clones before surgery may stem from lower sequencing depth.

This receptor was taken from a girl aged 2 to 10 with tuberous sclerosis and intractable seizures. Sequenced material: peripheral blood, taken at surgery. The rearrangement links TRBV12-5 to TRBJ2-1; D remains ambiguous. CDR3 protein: CASVNIRDTSSYNEQFF. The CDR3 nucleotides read TGTGCTAGTGTCAATATAAGGGATACCAGCTCCTACAATGAGCAGTTCTTC.